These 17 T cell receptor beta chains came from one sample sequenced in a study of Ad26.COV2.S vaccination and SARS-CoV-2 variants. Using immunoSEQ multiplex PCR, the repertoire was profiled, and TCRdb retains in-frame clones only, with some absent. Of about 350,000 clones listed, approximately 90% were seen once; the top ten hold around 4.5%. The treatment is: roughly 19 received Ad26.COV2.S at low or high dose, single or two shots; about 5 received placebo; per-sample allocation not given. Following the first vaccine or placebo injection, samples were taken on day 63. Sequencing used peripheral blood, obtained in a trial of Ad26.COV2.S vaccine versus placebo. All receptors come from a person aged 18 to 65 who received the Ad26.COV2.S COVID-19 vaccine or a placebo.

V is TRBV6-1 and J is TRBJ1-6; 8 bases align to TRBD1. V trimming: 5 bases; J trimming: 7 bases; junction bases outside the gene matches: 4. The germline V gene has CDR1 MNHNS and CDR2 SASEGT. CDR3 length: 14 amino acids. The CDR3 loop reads CASSQGQVNSPLHF. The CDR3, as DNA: TGTGCCAGCAGTCAGGGACAGGTGAATTCACCCCTCCACTTT.

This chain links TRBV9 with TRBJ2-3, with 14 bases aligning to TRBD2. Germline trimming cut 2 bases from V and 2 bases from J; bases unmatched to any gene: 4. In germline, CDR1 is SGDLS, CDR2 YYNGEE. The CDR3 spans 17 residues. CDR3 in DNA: TGTGCCAGCAGCGTCGGACTAGCGGGAGGTGTCACAGATACGCAGTATTTT. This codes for CASSVGLAGGVTDTQYF.

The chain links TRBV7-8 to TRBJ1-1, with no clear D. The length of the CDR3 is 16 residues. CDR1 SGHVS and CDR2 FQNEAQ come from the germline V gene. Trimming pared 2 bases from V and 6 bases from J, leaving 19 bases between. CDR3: CASSLLVTDLPAEAFF. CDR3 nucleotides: TGTGCCAGCAGCTTATTGGTCACGGATCTCCCAGCTGAAGCTTTCTTT.

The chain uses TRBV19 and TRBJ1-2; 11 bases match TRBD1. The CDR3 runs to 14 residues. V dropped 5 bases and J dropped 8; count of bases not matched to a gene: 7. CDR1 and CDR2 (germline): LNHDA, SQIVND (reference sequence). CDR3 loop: CASSPDRGRGGYTF. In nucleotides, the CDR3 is TGTGCCAGTAGTCCGGACAGGGGGCGCGGAGGCTACACCTTC.

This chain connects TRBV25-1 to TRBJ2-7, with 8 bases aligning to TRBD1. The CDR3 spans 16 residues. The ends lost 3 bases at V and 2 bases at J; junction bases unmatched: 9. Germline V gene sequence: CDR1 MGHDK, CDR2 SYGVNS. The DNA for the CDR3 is TGTGCCAGCAGTGATCCGGCAGGGGGCTTGACCTACGAGCAGTACTTC. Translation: CASSDPAGGLTYEQYF.

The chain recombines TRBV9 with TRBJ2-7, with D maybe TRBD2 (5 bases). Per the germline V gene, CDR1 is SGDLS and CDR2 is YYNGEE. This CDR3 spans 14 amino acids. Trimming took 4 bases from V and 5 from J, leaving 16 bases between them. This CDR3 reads CASSPIGINNEQYF. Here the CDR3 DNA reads TGTGCCAGCAGCCCCATCGGGATAAACAACGAGCAGTACTTC.

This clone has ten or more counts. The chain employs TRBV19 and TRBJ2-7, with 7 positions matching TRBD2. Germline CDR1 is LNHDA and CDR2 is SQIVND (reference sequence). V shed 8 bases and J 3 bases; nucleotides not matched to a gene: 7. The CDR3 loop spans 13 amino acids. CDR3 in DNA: TGTGCCAGTTCCTTGGGGAGGGGCTACGAGCAGTACTTC. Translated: CASSLGRGYEQYF.

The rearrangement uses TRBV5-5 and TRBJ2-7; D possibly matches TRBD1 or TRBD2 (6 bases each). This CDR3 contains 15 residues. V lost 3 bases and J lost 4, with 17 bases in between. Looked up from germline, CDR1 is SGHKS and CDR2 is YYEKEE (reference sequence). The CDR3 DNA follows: TGTGCCAGCAGCTGGGGGGCAGGTCTGCCATACGAGCAGTACTTC. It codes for CASSWGAGLPYEQYF. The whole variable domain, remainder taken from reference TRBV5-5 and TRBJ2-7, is DAGVTQSPTHLIKTRGQQVTLRCSPISGHKSVSWYQQVLGQGPQFIFQYYEKEERGRGNFPDRFSARQFPNYSSELNVNALLLGDSALYLCASSWGAGLPYEQYFGPGTRLTVT.

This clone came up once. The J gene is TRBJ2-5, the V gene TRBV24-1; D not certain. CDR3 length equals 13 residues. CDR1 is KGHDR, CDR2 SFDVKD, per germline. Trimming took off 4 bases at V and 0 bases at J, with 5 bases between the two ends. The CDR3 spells CATSERNQETQYF. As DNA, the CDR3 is TGTGCCACCAGTGAACGGAACCAAGAGACCCAGTACTTC.

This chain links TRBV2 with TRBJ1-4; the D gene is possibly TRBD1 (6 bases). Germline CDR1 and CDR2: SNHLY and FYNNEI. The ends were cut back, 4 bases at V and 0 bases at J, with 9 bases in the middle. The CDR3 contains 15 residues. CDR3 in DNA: TGTGCCAGCAGTGGAAGACAGGCAACTAATGAAAAACTGTTTTTT. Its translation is CASSGRQATNEKLFF.

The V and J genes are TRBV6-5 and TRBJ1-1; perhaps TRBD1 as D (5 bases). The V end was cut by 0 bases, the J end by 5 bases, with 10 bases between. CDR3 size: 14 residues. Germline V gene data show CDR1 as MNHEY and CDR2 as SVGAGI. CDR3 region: CASSYSPGATEAFF. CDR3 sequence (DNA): TGTGCCAGCAGTTACTCGCCCGGGGCGACTGAAGCTTTCTTT.

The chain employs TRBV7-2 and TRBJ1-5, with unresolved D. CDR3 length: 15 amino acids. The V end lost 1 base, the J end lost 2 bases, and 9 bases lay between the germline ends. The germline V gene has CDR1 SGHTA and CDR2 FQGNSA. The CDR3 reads CASSLGSGGNQPQHF. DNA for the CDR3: TGTGCCAGCAGCTTAGGGTCGGGCGGCAATCAGCCCCAGCATTTT.

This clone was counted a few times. Here the CDR3 reads CASSAGHSNQPQHF. DNA for the CDR3: TGCGCCAGCAGTGCCGGCCATAGCAATCAGCCCCAGCATTTT. V and J are TRBV10-1 and TRBJ1-5; no clear D. Germline CDR1 and CDR2: WNHNN and SYGVQD (reference sequence). Trimming pared 4 bases from V and 0 bases from J, leaving 7 bases between. CDR3 length: 14 residues.

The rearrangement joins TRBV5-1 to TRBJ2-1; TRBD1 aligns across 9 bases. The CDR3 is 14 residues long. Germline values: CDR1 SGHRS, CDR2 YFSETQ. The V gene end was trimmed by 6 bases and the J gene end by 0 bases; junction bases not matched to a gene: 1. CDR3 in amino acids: CASKTGGSYNEQFF. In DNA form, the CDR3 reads TGCGCCAGCAAGACAGGGGGCTCCTACAATGAGCAGTTCTTC.

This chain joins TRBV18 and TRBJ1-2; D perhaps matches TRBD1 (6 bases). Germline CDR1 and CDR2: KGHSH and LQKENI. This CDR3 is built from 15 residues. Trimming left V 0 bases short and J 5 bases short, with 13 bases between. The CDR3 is CASSPPSGARYGYTF. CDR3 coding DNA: TGTGCCAGCTCACCACCGTCAGGGGCAAGGTATGGCTACACCTTC.

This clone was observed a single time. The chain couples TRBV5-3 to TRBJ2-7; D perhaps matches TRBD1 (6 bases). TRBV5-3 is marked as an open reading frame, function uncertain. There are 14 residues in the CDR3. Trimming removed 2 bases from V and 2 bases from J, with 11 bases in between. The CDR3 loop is CARSFRQDPYEQYF. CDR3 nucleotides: TGTGCCAGAAGCTTCCGACAGGACCCCTACGAGCAGTACTTC.

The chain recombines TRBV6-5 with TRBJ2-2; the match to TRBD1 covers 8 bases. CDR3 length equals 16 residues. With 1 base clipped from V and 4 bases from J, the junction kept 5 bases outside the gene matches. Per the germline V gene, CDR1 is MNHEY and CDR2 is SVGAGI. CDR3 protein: CASSYWTGRVTGELFF. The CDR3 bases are TGTGCCAGCAGTTACTGGACAGGGCGCGTCACCGGGGAGCTGTTTTTT.